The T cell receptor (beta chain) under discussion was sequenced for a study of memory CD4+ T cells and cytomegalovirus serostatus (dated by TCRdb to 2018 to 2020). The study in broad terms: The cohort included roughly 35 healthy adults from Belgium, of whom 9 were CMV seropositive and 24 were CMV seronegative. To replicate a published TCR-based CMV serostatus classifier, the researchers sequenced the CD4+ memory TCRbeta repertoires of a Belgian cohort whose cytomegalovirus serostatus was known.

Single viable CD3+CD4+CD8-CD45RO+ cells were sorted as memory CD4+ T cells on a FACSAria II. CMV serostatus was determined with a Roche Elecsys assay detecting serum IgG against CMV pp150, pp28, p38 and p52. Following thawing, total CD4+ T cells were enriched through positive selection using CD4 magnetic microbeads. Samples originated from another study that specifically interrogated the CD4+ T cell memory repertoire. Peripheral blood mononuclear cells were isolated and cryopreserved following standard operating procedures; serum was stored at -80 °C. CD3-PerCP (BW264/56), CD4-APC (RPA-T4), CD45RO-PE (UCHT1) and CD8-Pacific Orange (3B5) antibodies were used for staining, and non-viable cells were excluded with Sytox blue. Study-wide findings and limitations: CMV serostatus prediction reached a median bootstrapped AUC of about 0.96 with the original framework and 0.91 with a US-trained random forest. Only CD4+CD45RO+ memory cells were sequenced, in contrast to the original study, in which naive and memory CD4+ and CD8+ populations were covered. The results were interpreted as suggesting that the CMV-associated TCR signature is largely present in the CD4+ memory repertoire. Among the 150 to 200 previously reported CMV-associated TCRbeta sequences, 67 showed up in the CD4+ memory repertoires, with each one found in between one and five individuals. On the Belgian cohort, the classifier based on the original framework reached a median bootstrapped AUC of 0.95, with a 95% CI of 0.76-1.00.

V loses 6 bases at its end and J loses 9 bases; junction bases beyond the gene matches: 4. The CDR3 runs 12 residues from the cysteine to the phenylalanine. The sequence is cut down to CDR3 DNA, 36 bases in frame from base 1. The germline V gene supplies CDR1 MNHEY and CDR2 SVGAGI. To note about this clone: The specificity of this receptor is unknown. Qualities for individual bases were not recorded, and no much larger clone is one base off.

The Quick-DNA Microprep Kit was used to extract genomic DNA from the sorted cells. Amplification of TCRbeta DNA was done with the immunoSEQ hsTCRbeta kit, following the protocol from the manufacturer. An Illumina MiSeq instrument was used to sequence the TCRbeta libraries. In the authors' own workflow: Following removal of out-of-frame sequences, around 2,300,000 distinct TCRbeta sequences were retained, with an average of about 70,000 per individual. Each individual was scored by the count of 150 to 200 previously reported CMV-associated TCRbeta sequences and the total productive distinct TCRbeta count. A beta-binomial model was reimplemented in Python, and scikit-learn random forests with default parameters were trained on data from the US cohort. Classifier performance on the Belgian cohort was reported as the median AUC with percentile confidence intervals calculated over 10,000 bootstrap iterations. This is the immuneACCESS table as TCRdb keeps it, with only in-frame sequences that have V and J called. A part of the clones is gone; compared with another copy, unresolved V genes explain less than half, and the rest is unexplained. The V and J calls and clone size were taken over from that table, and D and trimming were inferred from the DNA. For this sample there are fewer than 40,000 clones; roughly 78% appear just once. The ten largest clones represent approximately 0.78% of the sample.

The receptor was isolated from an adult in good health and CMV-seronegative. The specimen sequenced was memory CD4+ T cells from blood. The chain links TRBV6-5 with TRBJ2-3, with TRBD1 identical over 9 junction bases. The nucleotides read TGTGCCAGCAGACTAACAGGGGGCACGCAGTATTTT. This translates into CASRLTGGTQYF.